Each of the 16 T cell receptor beta chains below was sequenced from the same sample in a study of cytomegalovirus exposure and HLA in healthy donors. The PCR ran on 60 Vbeta and 13 Jbeta primers. Using immunoSEQ multiplex PCR, the repertoire was profiled, and TCRdb retains in-frame clones only, with some absent. The sample has around 90,000 clones, around nine tenths seen once; the top ten hold around a tenth. The sequencing sample was made of PBMCs. The receptors derive from a man aged 30 to 39 in good health and CMV-seropositive.

This clone was seen only a few times. The chain uses TRBV2 and TRBJ2-7; a possible D gene is TRBD2 (5 bases). Germline-derived CDR1 and CDR2 are SNHLY and FYNNEI. This CDR3 has 15 residues. V lost 1 base to trimming and J lost 6 bases, with 16 bases between them. The CDR3 coding sequence is TGTGCCAGCAGTGAAGGGGGTCTAGCTCCGGGCGAGCAGTACTTC. As protein: CASSEGGLAPGEQYF.

The chain couples TRBV6-5 to TRBJ2-2; D may be TRBD2 (5 bases). The CDR3 is 14 amino acids. Trimming pared 6 bases from V and 0 bases from J, leaving 8 bases between. CDR1 is MNHEY and CDR2 is SVGAGI in the germline V gene. As DNA, the CDR3 is TGTGCCAGCAGGCGGGCCCCGAACACCGGGGAGCTGTTTTTT. Amino acid sequence: CASRRAPNTGELFF.

For this clone: Germline and junction disagree at one end, which may indicate a read error. The chain combines TRBV29-1 with TRBJ2-7, with 9 bases fitting TRBD1. The length of the CDR3 is 13 residues. Germline CDR1 reads SQVTM; CDR2 reads ANQGSEA. As DNA, the CDR3 is TGCGGCGTAGGATGGGACAGGGCGCACGAGCAGTACTTC. It yields the protein CGVGWDRAHEQYF.

The chain is built from TRBV10-2 and TRBJ2-1; 10 bases agree with TRBD2. The CDR3 totals 20 residues. With 4 bases clipped from V and 0 bases from J, the junction kept 15 bases outside the gene matches. CDR1 is WSHSY, CDR2 SAAADI, per germline. The CDR3 region has the DNA TGCGCCAGCAGTGCTAACCCGGGACTAGCGTCCGGGGACTCCTACAATGAGCAGTTCTTC. Its protein is CASSANPGLASGDSYNEQFF.

V and J are TRBV5-4 and TRBJ2-7, with 7 bases matching TRBD1. The CDR3 has 15 residues. Trimming removed 2 bases from V and 4 bases from J; junction bases left unmatched: 9. Germline V lookup: CDR1 SGHNT, CDR2 YYREEE (reference sequence). Written as DNA, the CDR3 is TGTGCCAGCAGCTTTGAAATCGGCAGGGGGTACGAGCAGTACTTC. Encoded protein: CASSFEIGRGYEQYF. Full variable domain (rest looked up from reference TRBV5-4 and TRBJ2-7): ETGVTQSPTHLIKTRGQQVTLRCSSQSGHNTVSWYQQALGQGPQFIFQYYREEENGRGNFPPRFSGLQFPNYSSELNVNALELDDSALYLCASSFEIGRGYEQYFGPGTRLTVT.

The chain carries TRBV7-9 and TRBJ2-1, with 10 bases identical to TRBD1. This CDR3 comprises 15 residues. The trim removed 6 bases at V and 6 bases at J, leaving 8 bases unmatched. Germline V CDR1 and CDR2: SEHNR, FQNEAQ (reference sequence). The CDR3 sequence is CASRGRTGGPNEQFF. The CDR3 DNA reads TGTGCCAGCAGGGGAAGGACAGGGGGACCCAATGAGCAGTTCTTC. Together with reference TRBV7-9 and TRBJ2-1, the CDR3 gives the full variable domain: DTGVSQNPRHKITKRGQNVTFRCDPISEHNRLYWYRQTLGQGPEFLTYFQNEAQLEKSRLLSDRFSAERPKGSFSTLEIQRTEQGDSAMYLCASRGRTGGPNEQFFGPGTRLTVL.

V is TRBV15 and J is TRBJ1-1; tentative D call: TRBD1 (6 bases). Deletions cut 0 bases from V and 5 bases from J, with 19 bases between. The germline gives CDR1 LNHNV, CDR2 YYDKDF (reference sequence). This CDR3 comprises 17 residues. DNA for the CDR3: TGTGCCACCAGCAGAGAATGGGGGCCGCCGTTAGTGACTGAAGCTTTCTTT. Its protein is CATSREWGPPLVTEAFF.

The chain couples TRBV7-2 to TRBJ1-5; 11 nucleotides line up with TRBD1. This CDR3 has 16 residues. Per germline, CDR1 SGHTA and CDR2 FQGNSA. The V and J ends lost 0 bases and 8 bases, in that order; junction bases with no gene match: 6. CDR3 in DNA: TGTGCCAGCAGCTTAGCTCTGGACAGGGGGCAGAAGCCCCAGCATTTT. It codes for CASSLALDRGQKPQHF.

This chain connects TRBV7-2 to TRBJ2-3; 8 bases align to TRBD2. The V segment lost 5 bases and the J segment 3 bases; nucleotides outside the gene matches: 7. Germline V gene sequence: CDR1 SGHTA, CDR2 FQGNSA. The CDR3 runs 15 residues. CDR3 sequence: CASSRSGMGTDTQYF. DNA of the CDR3: TGTGCCAGCAGCCGTAGCGGGATGGGGACAGATACGCAGTATTTT.

V and J are TRBV10-3 and TRBJ2-7; maybe TRBD1 (5 bases). The CDR3 extends over 13 amino acids. Trimming took 3 bases from V and 3 from J, leaving 9 bases between them. The germline V gene encodes CDR1 ENHRY and CDR2 SYGVKD. The CDR3 sequence is CAISDQGDYEQYF. The CDR3, as DNA: TGTGCCATCAGTGACCAGGGCGACTACGAGCAGTACTTC.

This chain uses TRBV4-1 with TRBJ1-5; no clear D. V was trimmed by 1 base and J by 10 bases, leaving 11 bases between them. The germline gives CDR1 MGHRA, CDR2 YSYEKL. The CDR3 length is 13 residues. The DNA of the CDR3 is TGCGCCAGCAGCCAAGTCTTAGTTGGTCCCCAGCATTTT. It yields the protein CASSQVLVGPQHF.

The J gene is TRBJ1-1, the V gene TRBV6-5; maybe TRBD1 (6 bases). The CDR3 has 16 amino acids. V was cut by 4 bases and J by 1 base, with 16 bases left in between. Germline values: CDR1 MNHEY, CDR2 SVGAGI. The CDR3 DNA reads as TGTGCCAGCAGTTCTTCCACGACAGGTCGGAACACTGAAGCTTTCTTT. Its protein is CASSSSTTGRNTEAFF.

This chain connects TRBV28 to TRBJ1-1, with a tentative D call TRBD1 (5 bases). Looked up from germline, CDR1 is MDHEN and CDR2 is SYDVKM. The CDR3 runs 14 residues. Trimming cost V 7 bases and J 5 bases, with 17 bases left between them. This CDR3 is CASTPAGLITEAFF. CDR3 DNA: TGTGCCAGCACCCCCGCGGGGCTTATAACTGAAGCTTTCTTT.

A few counts support this clone. The rearrangement joins TRBV7-6 to TRBJ2-7; 13 bases are a match to TRBD2. Germline assignment: CDR1 SGHVS and CDR2 FNYEAQ. The CDR3 covers 14 residues. The ends lost 7 bases at V and 6 bases at J; junction bases unmatched: 6. In DNA form, the CDR3 reads TGTGCCAGCATTGGACTAGCGGGAGTTGGCGAGCAGTACTTC. As protein: CASIGLAGVGEQYF.

The chain couples TRBV9 to TRBJ2-1; 11 bases agree with TRBD2. V shed 0 bases and J 7 bases; nucleotides not matched to a gene: 6. Germline V gene lookup returns CDR1 SGDLS and CDR2 YYNGEE. The length of the CDR3 is 16 residues. DNA of the CDR3: TGTGCCAGCAGCGTAGCTATAGCGGGAGGGCCGAATGAGCAGTTCTTC. This gives the protein CASSVAIAGGPNEQFF.

The chain recombines TRBV27 with TRBJ1-6; D unresolved. Germline CDR1 reads MNHEY; CDR2 reads SMNVEV (reference sequence). The CDR3 loop spans 13 amino acids. V shed 3 bases and J shed 8 bases, with 8 bases lying between them. Here the CDR3 reads CASSFGTDSPLHF. The CDR3 coding sequence is TGTGCCAGCAGTTTCGGTACAGATTCACCCCTCCACTTT.